The 19 T cell receptor beta chains below all came from one sample that was sequenced in a study of identifying expanded T cells in peripheral blood. Assay: immunoSEQ multiplex PCR; the TCRdb copy retains only in-frame clones and omits some. The table lists 70,000 to 95,000 clones, 85% to 90% of them singletons. The sequencing input was blood. The receptor set was obtained from a person aged 18 to 70 in good health.

This clone appeared a single time. The genes are TRBV5-1 and TRBJ2-5, with D possibly matching TRBD2 (6 bases). V gave up 3 bases and J gave up 3 bases, with 15 bases separating them. The CDR3 runs 15 residues. Germline lookup yields CDR1 SGHRS and CDR2 YFSETQ. In DNA form, the CDR3 reads TGCGCCAGCAGCTCGAAGGGACTTATTAAAGAGACCCAGTACTTC. Its translation: CASSSKGLIKETQYF.

The chain has TRBV7-2 and TRBJ1-3; unclear D gene. The CDR3 consists of 15 residues. Germline CDR1 and CDR2: SGHTA and FQGNSA. Trimming cost V 2 bases and J 1 base, with 9 bases left between them. The CDR3 region has the DNA TGTGCCAGCAGCTTATCGTCCCAATCTGGAAACACCATATATTTT. The encoded protein is CASSLSSQSGNTIYF.

The gene calls are TRBV7-9 and TRBJ1-2; the D gene is possibly TRBD1 (6 bases). The CDR3 is 12 residues long. V gave up 5 bases and J gave up 12 bases, with 16 bases separating them. CDR1 and CDR2 (germline): SEHNR, FQNEAQ (reference sequence). CDR3 DNA sequence: TGTGCCAGCAGCGACCACAGGGAGCAGGACACCTTC. Protein: CASSDHREQDTF.

A few counts support this clone. The chain recombines TRBV7-9 with TRBJ1-2, with TRBD1 identical over 7 bases. CDR1 is SEHNR, CDR2 FQNEAQ, per germline (reference sequence). V shed 4 bases and J 2 bases; nucleotides not matched to a gene: 7. The CDR3 is 15 residues long. DNA of the CDR3: TGTGCCAGCAGCTCACGGGACAGCTCGAACTATGGCTACACCTTC. This translates into CASSSRDSSNYGYTF. Combining the CDR3 with reference TRBV7-9 and TRBJ1-2 gives the whole variable domain DTGVSQNPRHKITKRGQNVTFRCDPISEHNRLYWYRQTLGQGPEFLTYFQNEAQLEKSRLLSDRFSAERPKGSFSTLEIQRTEQGDSAMYLCASSSRDSSNYGYTFGSGTRLTVV.

The J gene is TRBJ2-3, the V gene TRBV7-7, with TRBD1 matching 7 bases. Germline V gives CDR1 SSHAT, CDR2 FNYEAQ (reference sequence). V dropped 5 bases and J dropped 11; count of bases not matched to a gene: 10. CDR3 length: 13 amino acids. The CDR3, as DNA: TGTGCCAGCAGCCCAAGGGGGCACTGGGGGCAGTATTTT. This sequence encodes CASSPRGHWGQYF.

The V call is TRBV2, the J call TRBJ1-6; a weak D match, TRBD1 (6 bases). CDR1 is SNHLY and CDR2 is FYNNEI in the germline V gene. The CDR3 runs to 15 residues. V was clipped by 5 bases and J by 9 bases, with 17 bases between them. The CDR3 DNA reads TGTGCCAGCAGTCCAGGGGTCAGGATGTTTTCACCCCTCCACTTT. It specifies CASSPGVRMFSPLHF.

V is TRBV19 and J is TRBJ2-7; no clear D. The germline V gene encodes CDR1 LNHDA and CDR2 SQIVND (reference sequence). V lost 3 bases and J lost 0, with 12 bases in between. The length of the CDR3 is 15 residues. CDR3 sequence reads: CASSIAGESSYEQYF. The DNA of the CDR3 is TGTGCCAGTAGTATCGCCGGAGAGAGCTCCTACGAGCAGTACTTC.

The V gene is TRBV29-1, the J gene TRBJ2-3, with 9 bases fitting TRBD2. V lost 3 bases, J lost 5 bases, and 6 bases stayed unmatched. Germline assignment: CDR1 SQVTM and CDR2 ANQGSEA. The CDR3 extends over 14 amino acids. The CDR3 loop reads CSVEAGGPVDTQYF. DNA for the CDR3: TGCAGCGTTGAGGCGGGAGGGCCGGTAGATACGCAGTATTTT.

The chain is built from TRBV10-1 and TRBJ2-7, with a tentative D call TRBD2 (5 bases). Germline CDR1 reads WNHNN; CDR2 reads SYGVQD (reference sequence). The CDR3 totals 17 residues. CDR3 in DNA: TGCGCATGCGTGGCCCTGCGCCAGACTAAAAATTCCTACGAGCAGTACTTC. Its protein is CACVALRQTKNSYEQYF.

The J gene is TRBJ2-3, the V gene TRBV6-5, with unresolved D. CDR3 length equals 15 residues. V lost 0 bases to trimming and J lost 0 bases, with 7 bases between them. Germline loops: CDR1 MNHEY, CDR2 SVGAGI. The DNA of the CDR3 is TGTGCCAGCAGTTACTCTCTCTTAAGCACAGATACGCAGTATTTT. It translates to CASSYSLLSTDTQYF.

V usage is TRBV19 and J usage is TRBJ2-5; 12 nucleotides agree with TRBD2. This CDR3 has 13 residues. The J segment lost 3 bases and the V segment lost 8 bases, leaving 1 base of the junction unmatched. The germline V gene has CDR1 LNHDA and CDR2 SQIVND (reference sequence). The CDR3 region has the DNA TGTGCCAGTCGACTAGCGGGAGAAGAGACCCAGTACTTC. It translates to CASRLAGEETQYF.

This clone is a singleton in its sample. The V call is TRBV6-5, the J call TRBJ2-7, with D tentatively TRBD1 (5 bases). The germline gives CDR1 MNHEY, CDR2 SVGAGI. This CDR3 has 13 residues. Trimming left V 5 bases short and J 6 bases short, with 14 bases between. The CDR3 here is CASSPSYGAEQYF. DNA of the CDR3: TGTGCCAGCAGTCCCTCGTATGGGGCCGAGCAGTACTTC.

This clone appeared once. CDR3 in amino acids: CASSPIQPAQTQYF. The CDR3 nucleotides are TGTGCCAGCAGCCCCATTCAACCGGCCCAGACCCAGTACTTC. The V gene is TRBV7-8, the J gene TRBJ2-5; no reliable D call. This CDR3 has 14 residues. Per the germline V gene, CDR1 is SGHVS and CDR2 is FQNEAQ. The V end lost 5 bases, the J end lost 6 bases, and 16 bases lay between the germline ends.

The gene calls are TRBV5-1 and TRBJ2-5; D is unresolved. Germline assignment: CDR1 SGHRS and CDR2 YFSETQ. V was trimmed by 0 bases and J by 3 bases, leaving 9 bases between them. The CDR3 is 14 residues long. As DNA, the CDR3 is TGCGCCAGCAGCTTGGAGGGCAGAAAAGAGACCCAGTACTTC. It is translated as CASSLEGRKETQYF.

J is TRBJ2-7 and V is TRBV28; D remains ambiguous. V dropped 6 bases and J dropped 3 bases, with 9 bases sitting between them. Germline loops: CDR1 MDHEN, CDR2 SYDVKM. The CDR3 is made up of 12 amino acids. The CDR3 DNA reads as TGTGCCAGCAGCCGGGCCCTCTACGAGCAGTACTTC. This gives the protein CASSRALYEQYF.

The chain uses TRBV5-4 and TRBJ1-1, with D possibly TRBD1 on 5 matching bases. Germline-derived CDR1 and CDR2 are SGHNT and YYREEE (reference sequence). The CDR3 is made up of 13 amino acids. V was shortened by 4 bases and J by 2 bases, with 9 bases between the two germline ends. CDR3 bases: TGTGCCAGCAGCAAAGACAGAAACACTGAAGCTTTCTTT. Its protein is CASSKDRNTEAFF.

This chain joins TRBV5-6 and TRBJ2-3; no clear D. The CDR3 contains 15 residues. V was pared by 6 bases and J by 0 bases, with 14 bases between. CDR1 and CDR2 from the germline V gene are SGHDT and YYEEEE. The CDR3 sequence is CASTVQHSSTDTQYF. The CDR3 nucleotides read TGTGCCAGCACCGTACAACATTCTAGCACAGATACGCAGTATTTT. Full variable domain (rest looked up from reference TRBV5-6 and TRBJ2-3): DAGVTQSPTHLIKTRGQQVTLRCSPKSGHDTVSWYQQALGQGPQFIFQYYEEEERQRGNFPDRFSGHQFPNYSSELNVNALLLGDSALYLCASTVQHSSTDTQYFGPGTRLTVL.

This clone was detected only once. The CDR3 reads CAIAREGTDTQYF. DNA for the CDR3: TGTGCCATCGCCAGGGAGGGCACAGATACGCAGTATTTT. The J gene is TRBJ2-3, the V gene TRBV10-3; D might be TRBD2 (6 bases). The germline gives CDR1 ENHRY, CDR2 SYGVKD. The CDR3 contains 13 residues. V lost 8 bases and J 1 base, leaving 10 bases between the germline ends.

This clone was detected a few times. The J gene is TRBJ2-7, the V gene TRBV11-2; no clear D gene. Germline CDR1 SGHAT, CDR2 FQNNGV. This CDR3 is 11 amino acids long. V shed 5 bases and J shed 3 bases, with 5 bases lying between them. The CDR3 bases are TGTGCCAGCAGCCTAAACTACGAGCAGTACTTC. Translated, it gives CASSLNYEQYF.